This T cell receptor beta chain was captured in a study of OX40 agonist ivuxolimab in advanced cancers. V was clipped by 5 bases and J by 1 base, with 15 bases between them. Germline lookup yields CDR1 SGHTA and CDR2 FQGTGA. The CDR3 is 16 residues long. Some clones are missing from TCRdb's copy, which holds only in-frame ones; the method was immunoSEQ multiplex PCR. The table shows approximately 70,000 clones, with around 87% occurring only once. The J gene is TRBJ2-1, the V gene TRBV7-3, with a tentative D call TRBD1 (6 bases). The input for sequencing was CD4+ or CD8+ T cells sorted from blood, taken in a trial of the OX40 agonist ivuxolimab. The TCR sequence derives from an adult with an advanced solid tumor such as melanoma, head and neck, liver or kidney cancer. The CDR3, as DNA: TGTGCCAGCAGCCCCCTGGGGGCAGAGTCCTACAATGAGCAGTTCTTC. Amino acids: CASSPLGAESYNEQFF.